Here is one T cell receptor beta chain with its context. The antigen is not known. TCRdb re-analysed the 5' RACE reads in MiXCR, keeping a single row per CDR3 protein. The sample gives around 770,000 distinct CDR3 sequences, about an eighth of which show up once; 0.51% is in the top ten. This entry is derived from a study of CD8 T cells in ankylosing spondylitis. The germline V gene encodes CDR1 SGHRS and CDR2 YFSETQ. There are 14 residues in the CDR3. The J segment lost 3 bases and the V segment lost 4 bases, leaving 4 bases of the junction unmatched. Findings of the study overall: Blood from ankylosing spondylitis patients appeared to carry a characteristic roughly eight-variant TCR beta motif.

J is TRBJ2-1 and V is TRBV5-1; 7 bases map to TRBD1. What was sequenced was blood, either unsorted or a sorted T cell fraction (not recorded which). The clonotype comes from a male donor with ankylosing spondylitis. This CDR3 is CASSTTGDYNEQFF. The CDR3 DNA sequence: TGCGCCAGCAGCACCACAGGGGACTACAATGAGCAGTTCTTC.